Each of the 9 T cell receptor beta chains below was sequenced from the same sample in a study of cytomegalovirus exposure and HLA in healthy donors. The PCR employed 60 Vbeta primers together with 13 Jbeta primers. Sequencing was performed with immunoSEQ multiplex PCR; in TCRdb, only in-frame clones are kept and a portion is missing. The sample holds 55,000 to 80,000 clones, roughly 80% seen once. The sample was PBMCs. The receptor source for this set is a man between 60 and 75 years old in good health and CMV-seropositive.

The rearrangement links TRBV7-9 to TRBJ2-7; a possible D gene is TRBD1 (5 bases). CDR3 length: 12 amino acids. V was cut by 6 bases and J by 3 bases, with 9 bases left in between. Per the germline V gene, CDR1 is SEHNR and CDR2 is FQNEAQ (reference sequence). For the CDR3, the DNA is TGTGCCAGCAGTCGACAGTTCTACGAGCAGTACTTC. It yields the protein CASSRQFYEQYF. The full variable domain, with the rest looked up from reference TRBV7-9 and TRBJ2-7, is DTGVSQNPRHKITKRGQNVTFRCDPISEHNRLYWYRQTLGQGPEFLTYFQNEAQLEKSRLLSDRFSAERPKGSFSTLEIQRTEQGDSAMYLCASSRQFYEQYFGPGTRLTVT.

This clone was seen only once. This rearrangement joins TRBV5-1 to TRBJ2-7, with 10 bases identical to TRBD1. V lost 5 bases to trimming and J lost 4 bases; unmatched junction nucleotides: 12. There are 16 residues in the CDR3. Germline assignment: CDR1 SGHRS and CDR2 YFSETQ. CDR3: CASRSSTGTGVYEQYF. CDR3 coding DNA: TGCGCCAGCAGGTCATCGACCGGGACAGGGGTATACGAGCAGTACTTC.

The rearrangement links TRBV4-1 to TRBJ2-2; D gene unclear. The CDR3 runs 15 residues. Germline V lookup: CDR1 MGHRA, CDR2 YSYEKL. V lost 0 bases and J 13 bases, leaving 18 bases between the germline ends. CDR3 in DNA: TGCGCCAGCAGCCAAGATACGTTGGGCAGAGAATCGCTGTTTTTT. Translating gives CASSQDTLGRESLFF.

This clone came up once. This rearrangement joins TRBV9 to TRBJ1-5; 7 bases map to TRBD1. CDR1 is SGDLS, CDR2 YYNGEE, per germline. This CDR3 spans 15 amino acids. The trim removed 0 bases at V and 4 bases at J, leaving 4 bases unmatched. CDR3 protein: CASSVGQGINQPQHF. CDR3 DNA sequence: TGTGCCAGCAGCGTAGGACAGGGAATAAATCAGCCCCAGCATTTT.

The chain has TRBV7-2 and TRBJ2-1; D is perhaps TRBD2 (5 bases). V was clipped by 3 bases and J by 6 bases, with 9 bases between them. Germline values: CDR1 SGHTA, CDR2 FQGNSA. The CDR3 runs 13 residues. The CDR3 DNA reads TGTGCCAGCAGCTTTCTAGCCCTCAATGAGCAGTTCTTC. It translates to CASSFLALNEQFF.

The sample holds one count of this clone. The rearrangement links TRBV14 to TRBJ2-3; 8 nucleotides align to TRBD1. CDR1 is SGHDN and CDR2 is FVKESK in the germline V gene. The CDR3 is 16 amino acids. J lost 3 bases, V lost 6 bases, and 11 bases had no gene match. The CDR3 region is CASSQNSRGRTDTQYF. The CDR3 DNA follows: TGTGCCAGCAGTCAGAATAGCAGGGGGCGAACAGATACGCAGTATTTT.

This chain connects TRBV5-4 to TRBJ1-3; TRBD1 aligns across 11 bases. V dropped 3 bases and J dropped 9; count of bases not matched to a gene: 11. There are 16 residues in the CDR3. The germline gives CDR1 SGHNT, CDR2 YYREEE (reference sequence). The CDR3, as DNA: TGTGCCAGCAGCTCGACCCCTGGGACAGGGGGAGGCACCATATATTTT. This translates into CASSSTPGTGGGTIYF.

This clone occurred a few times. The chain joins TRBV4-1 to TRBJ1-1; D remains ambiguous. This CDR3 has 15 amino acids. Germline CDR1 and CDR2: MGHRA and YSYEKL. The V gene lost 0 bases and the J gene lost 3 bases, with 11 bases spanning the gap. DNA for the CDR3: TGCGCCAGCAGCCAAGAGTCCAGGCTCTACACTGAAGCTTTCTTT. As protein: CASSQESRLYTEAFF.

The chain is built from TRBV4-1 and TRBJ2-2, with 10 bases aligning to TRBD1. Germline V lookup: CDR1 MGHRA, CDR2 YSYEKL. This CDR3 is built from 17 residues. The junction had 8 bases not matched to a gene; V was cut back by 2 bases and J by 5 bases. The CDR3 loop reads CASSQPGLGQGTGELFF. The CDR3 DNA sequence: TGCGCCAGCAGCCAACCAGGCCTGGGACAGGGGACCGGGGAGCTGTTTTTT.